A single sample gave rise to the 11 T cell receptor beta chains below, sequenced in a study of shared clonotypes between healthy human individuals. Assay used: immunoSEQ multiplex PCR; TCRdb lists only in-frame clones, some missing. The data show roughly 2.6 million clones, with around nine tenths seen just once and around 0.15% held by the top ten. Material for sequencing was naive CD4+ T cells sorted from blood. Indicated subset: CD45RA+ positively selected. These receptors were collected from a man between 18 and 35 years old in good health.

About this clone: The identical CDR3 is also encoded by other nucleotide sequences in the sample. V is TRBV5-1 and J is TRBJ2-7; 10 nucleotides align to TRBD1. The CDR3 is 14 residues long. Trimming cost V 1 base and J 3 bases; bases outside gene matches: 1. Germline CDR1 and CDR2: SGHRS and YFSETQ. In DNA form, the CDR3 reads TGCGCCAGCAGCTTGAGGACAGGGGGCTACGAGCAGTACTTC. It translates to CASSLRTGGYEQYF.

This clone appeared once. The CDR3 spells CASGLVGPQYF. Here the CDR3 DNA reads TGTGCTAGCGGGTTGGTAGGGCCCCAGTACTTC. The chain couples TRBV12-5 to TRBJ2-5; D is uncertain. This CDR3 has 11 residues. Trimming removed 9 bases from V and 9 bases from J, with 14 bases in between. Germline CDR1 and CDR2: LGHNT and FRNRAP.

A single count supports this clone. The sample contains more than one DNA sequence encoding this CDR3. The chain couples TRBV5-1 to TRBJ2-5; 13 nucleotides align to TRBD2. Losses at the gene ends were 0 bases for V and 1 base for J; bases not matched to a gene: 0. Germline values: CDR1 SGHRS, CDR2 YFSETQ. The CDR3 sequence is 16 residues long. The CDR3 DNA reads as TGCGCCAGCAGCTTGGGACTAGCGGGAGGCCAAGAGACCCAGTACTTC. It specifies CASSLGLAGGQETQYF. The variable domain in full, with the rest retrieved from reference TRBV5-1 and TRBJ2-5, is KAGVTQTPRYLIKTRGQQVTLSCSPISGHRSVSWYQQTPGQGLQFLFEYFSETQRNKGNFPGRFSGRQFSNSRSEMNVSTLELGDSALYLCASSLGLAGGQETQYFGPGTRLLVL.

In nucleotides, the CDR3 is TGTGCCAGCAGCTCCTCAATAGCGGGAGCTATCTACGAGCAGTACTTC. Translated, it gives CASSSSIAGAIYEQYF. The J gene is TRBJ2-7, the V gene TRBV7-2; TRBD2 matches at 9 bases. V shed 4 bases and J 3 bases; nucleotides not matched to a gene: 10. The CDR3 runs to 16 residues. CDR1 SGHTA and CDR2 FQGNSA come from the germline V gene.

The V and J genes are TRBV7-2 and TRBJ2-1, with a possible D match to TRBD1 (7 bases). The germline gives CDR1 SGHTA, CDR2 FQGNSA. The ends were cut back, 6 bases at V and 10 bases at J, with 22 bases in the middle. This CDR3 contains 15 residues. DNA of the CDR3: TGTGCCAGCAGTATCGACAGGGAGACCGGACTAGAGCAGTTCTTC. It specifies CASSIDRETGLEQFF.

The chain joins TRBV4-1 to TRBJ2-7; 9 nucleotides match TRBD1. Germline V lookup: CDR1 MGHRA, CDR2 YSYEKL. The CDR3 consists of 16 residues. V was clipped by 6 bases and J by 4 bases; unmatched bases: 13. The CDR3 DNA reads as TGCGCCAGCAGTAAGGACAGGGGACAGGGAACATACGAGCAGTACTTC. This codes for CASSKDRGQGTYEQYF.

This chain joins TRBV7-8 and TRBJ2-7; 8 bases are a match to TRBD1. The CDR3 runs to 14 residues. Germline-derived CDR1 and CDR2 are SGHVS and FQNEAQ. V lost 4 bases to trimming and J lost 5 bases; unmatched junction nucleotides: 7. CDR3 bases: TGTGCCAGCAGCTCCCGGACAGGGAGGCACGAGCAGTACTTC. It yields the protein CASSSRTGRHEQYF.

The chain employs TRBV2 and TRBJ2-2; D remains unclear. Trimming took off 5 bases at V and 4 bases at J, with 14 bases between the two ends. CDR3 length equals 15 residues. The germline CDR1 and CDR2 sequences are SNHLY and FYNNEI. The CDR3 here is CASSTGRSFTGELFF. In DNA form, the CDR3 reads TGTGCCAGCAGTACGGGCAGGTCATTCACCGGGGAGCTGTTTTTT. The variable domain in full, completed from reference TRBV2 and TRBJ2-2, reads EPEVTQTPSHQVTQMGQEVILRCVPISNHLYFYWYRQILGQKVEFLVSFYNNEISEKSEIFDDQFSVERPDGSNFTLKIRSTKLEDSAMYFCASSTGRSFTGELFFGEGSRLTVL.

The chain links TRBV28 to TRBJ1-6; D not resolved. The ends were cut back, 6 bases at V and 4 bases at J, with 4 bases in the middle. Per germline, CDR1 MDHEN and CDR2 SYDVKM. The CDR3 consists of 12 residues. The CDR3 region has the DNA TGTGCCAGCAGAAAATATAATTCACCCCTCCACTTT. Translated: CASRKYNSPLHF.

This rearrangement joins TRBV6-6 to TRBJ2-7; perhaps TRBD2 as D (5 bases). Deletions cut 0 bases from V and 1 base from J, with 10 bases between. CDR1 and CDR2 (germline): MNHNY, SVGAGI (reference sequence). The length of the CDR3 is 15 residues. In DNA, the CDR3 is TGTGCCAGCAGTTACTCGTCTAGCCGATCCTACGAGCAGTACTTC. It codes for CASSYSSSRSYEQYF.

The chain has TRBV25-1 and TRBJ2-3; 9 positions agree with TRBD2. Trimming cost V 3 bases and J 4 bases; bases outside gene matches: 8. The CDR3 length is 16 residues. Germline V CDR1 and CDR2: MGHDK, SYGVNS. The CDR3 region has the DNA TGTGCCAGCAGTGATCGAGCGGGAGGTCGGCCAGATACGCAGTATTTT. This sequence encodes CASSDRAGGRPDTQYF.